This TCR beta chain was recorded in a study of blood T cell repertoires in COVID-19. The CDR3 contains 18 residues. Unmatched junction bases numbered 10, after V lost 0 bases and J lost 1 base. CDR1 SEHNR and CDR2 FQNEAQ come from the germline V gene (reference sequence). Participants, roughly 18 to 89 years old, spanned more than 20 US areas. Profiled with immunoSEQ multiplex PCR; TCRdb holds only in-frame clones, not every one. The sample carries approximately 210,000 clones, 80% to 90% recorded once. This clone was picked up one time. The sample taken for sequencing was PBMCs or T cells enriched from blood (not recorded which). The receptor was isolated from a man aged 35-49 years who had recovered from COVID-19. The chain combines TRBV7-9 with TRBJ1-1; 8 bases are a match to TRBD1. In DNA form, the CDR3 reads TGTGCCAGCAGCTTAGCGGGTGGCAGGGGGCTTCAGAACACTGAAGCTTTCTTT. This codes for CASSLAGGRGLQNTEAFF.